This T cell receptor beta chain was documented in a study of cytomegalovirus exposure and HLA in healthy donors (dated by TCRdb to the late 2010s). Study-level background: An earlier analysis of 587 of the donors reported around 280 Gb of sequence data and around 120 million unique TCR beta sequences obtained from roughly 170 million T cells. About 280 gigabases of sequencing data and 70 million to 95 million unique TCR sequences made up an early release that covered around 640 HLA-typed donors. The genetic ancestry cluster associated with self-reported Caucasian donors included 65% to 90% of the approximately 410 genotyped donors. The aim of the study was to test whether cataloging public T cell receptors could identify signatures of past pathogen exposure. Using immunosequencing, the study profiled T cell repertoires from 666 subjects and related those repertoires to cytomegalovirus serostatus. Along with the roughly 710-subject first cohort, a separate validation cohort of over a hundred different subjects was used. To predict cytomegalovirus infection status, the study combined high-throughput TCR immunosequencing, statistical association of individual TCRs with disease status, and machine learning. A later analysis re-examined previously published TCR beta repertoires from hundreds of donors and added high-resolution HLA genotyping to investigate patterns of TCR occurrence. Rather than drawing on any new phenotypic data, the later analysis identified candidate immune exposures from TCR beta sequences and the way those sequences occurred across donors. An earlier analysis of some 600 of the donors applied high-throughput TCR beta sequencing to assess whether each TCR beta V gene segment acted as functional or pseudogenic. Donor age, sex, ethnicity and CMV serostatus were compiled together with the repertoire data. Genome-wide SNP genotypes for about 65% of the roughly 670 donors were used in a later genetic analysis, which treated that subset as a discovery cohort. All discovery cohort repertoires had been generated using a single sequencing platform. Class I and class II HLA loci were covered by the typing at four-digit resolution. Typing coverage differed by locus: A, B, C, DRB1 and DQB1 were typed in roughly 620-630 donors, DQA1 in about 510, DPA1 in 600 to 610, and DPB1 in 472. A handful of DR-DQ haplotypes were handled as single units for association and clustering because linkage in the cohort was strong. Across 300 to 400 genotyped donors of the cohort, an average of about 220,000 unique TCR beta nucleotide sequences per donor were sequenced, and roughly a sixth of those sequences were non-productive.

Results and caveats for the whole study, not just this receptor: Because the 87-base-pair reads could not distinguish some IMGT-functional V segments, including TRBV6-2 and TRBV6-3, those segments were excluded. In vitro tests confirmed that a few of the cytomegalovirus-associated TCR beta chains recognize cytomegalovirus antigens. The classifier was reported to diagnose cytomegalovirus status with high specificity and sensitivity in both the original and validation cohorts. According to a later analysis, parvovirus B19, influenza, CMV and Epstein-Barr virus appeared linked to several top co-occurrence clusters. The study gave a list of about 150 TCR beta chains associated with cytomegalovirus. In an earlier analysis of approximately 600 of the donors, most TCR beta V segments were observed in productive rearrangements about 87% or about 30% of the time, broadly matching IMGT annotations. In a later analysis, the rate of TCR association differed among HLA loci, with DRB1 alleles having the most associated TCRs and HLA-C alleles having the fewest. Strong co-occurrence of HLA alleles, especially DR and DQ, made assigning TCR associations to individual alleles difficult. Most TCR sequences were observed very rarely across donors, whereas some public TCRs were present in many individuals. Because counts were too low, about 18 rarely observed V segments, including chromosome 9 orphons, were excluded from the earlier analysis of some 540 of the donors. A further reported finding was that TCR beta sequences accurately predicted the HLA-A and HLA-B alleles for most subjects in the first cohort. Only TCR beta chains were sequenced in this cohort, and the absence of alpha or paired-chain data limited detectable features. Sequencing depth was assumed to be roughly uniform across donors in the presence/absence analyses, though that assumption may not hold. According to the authors, the approach could potentially be generalized to other disease states and immunological phenotypes. For the cohort, immune exposure information was limited to CMV serostatus. A later analysis found that most CMV-associated TCR beta chains appeared HLA-restricted, with HLA associations seemingly driven largely by CMV exposure. HLA typing was unavailable for some donors at each locus, so association tests used only the typed subset. An association between a missense DCLRE1C variant and V-gene and J-gene trimming of TCR beta chains was found in a later genetic analysis and replicated in an independent cohort. In a later analysis, 15,000 to 20,000 TCR beta sequences were associated with specific HLA alleles at a false discovery rate of 0.05. Correlated functional status among segregating V segments might be attributable to linkage disequilibrium, but an unknown experimental factor could not be ruled out. Compared with the approximately 600-donor mean, donors in an Asian-associated ancestry cluster had fewer N-insertions in productive TCRs, according to a later genetic analysis. In a later analysis, HLA-associated TCR beta chains showed more clonal expansion and lower generation probabilities than non-associated chains that were equally common. A group of highly shared sequence variants was considered likely to be a technical artifact of the sequencing pipeline.

This clone was picked up one time. Its specific antigen is unknown. No base qualities exist here, and no much larger clone lies one base off it. Trimming at the junction amounts to 5 bases on V and 8 bases on J, and the germline ends lie 13 bases apart. Looking up the germline V gene yields CDR1 MNHEY and CDR2 SVGAGI. The CDR3, cysteine through phenylalanine, is 14 amino acids long. Here the CDR3 DNA is all that survives: 42 bases in frame from base 1. The library relied on the immunoSEQ multiplex PCR assay. A mixture of 60 forward primers for TCR Vbeta segments and 13 reverse primers for TCR Jbeta segments was used in the multiplex PCR. Amplification of the CDR3 region of rearranged TCR beta genes was performed with a multiplex PCR assay on genomic DNA. On the Illumina HiSeq System, the amplified TCR beta libraries were sequenced as 87-base-pair reads. Under the source paper's analysis protocol: A later analysis tallied around 87 million unique TCR beta chains across the 700 or so repertoires, and around 12 million of those chains were shared by two or more donors. To remove PCR and sequencing errors, raw reads were error-corrected and collapsed into unique sequences using a nearest-neighbor algorithm that merged closely related sequences. To assign V, D and J gene segments, CDR3 sequences were aligned to IMGT reference sequences. For a sequence to be retained, at least a six-nucleotide match to both a V gene segment and a J gene segment was required. A rearrangement counted as productive if the CDR3 had no stop codons and remained in frame with V and J, and every other rearrangement counted as non-productive. CDR3 was defined by IMGT convention, running from the second conserved V-encoded cysteine to the conserved J-encoded phenylalanine. The earlier analysis of 587 of the donors excluded any sequence lacking an unambiguous match to a single V gene segment. An earlier analysis of several hundred of the donors classified V segments as functional when productive rearrangements were above 56.7% and as segregating when the standard deviation between donors was above 5%. A statistical classification framework was developed to diagnose cytomegalovirus status using the catalog of TCR beta chain sequences. In a later analysis, V and J genes were assigned by comparing TCR nucleotide sequences against IMGT/GENE-DB human TR gene sequences. A later analysis assigned CDR3 sequences and most-parsimonious VDJ recombination scenarios with the TCRdist pipeline. In a later analysis, each TCR beta chain was defined by its CDR3 amino acid sequence together with its V-gene family, and reads lacking a unique V-gene family were excluded. In a later analysis, several hundred highly shared, low-generation-probability nucleotide sequences were removed to address suspected cross-contamination and a sequencing artifact. For each public chain, a later analysis derived a clonal expansion index from normalized ranks of inferred template counts within each repertoire. In a later analysis, generation probabilities were computed with a VDJ recombination model fitted to out-of-frame rearrangements, and the resulting probabilities were checked against IGoR. A later analysis scored TCR-TCR, TCR-HLA and TCR-CMV co-occurrence with hypergeometric tests, applying a repertoire-size bias correction to TCR pairs. To estimate false discovery rates, a later analysis permuted the HLA or CMV assignments 20 times. In a later analysis, co-occurring TCRs were grouped using DBSCAN, and TCRdist sequence similarity was added for clustering within HLA-allele-positive subsets. Co-occurrence clustering excluded repertoires with fewer than 30,000 or more than 120,000 public chains, plus five with anomalous nucleotide sharing. TCRdb stores this immuneACCESS table with in-frame sequences only. Part of the clones is absent; in the studies checked, under half of the shortfall reflects unresolved V genes, and no reason is known for the rest. The DNA gave D and trimming, while V, J and clone size come from that table. This sample gives some 170,000 clones in total; about 81% of them show up just once. Roughly 2% of the sample goes to the ten largest clones.

The cohort consisted of approximately 670 healthy bone marrow donors. At the time of sampling, every cohort member was nominally healthy, though immune exposures that went unrecorded were likely present. The donor was CMV seronegative and was included in the group of 352 seronegative cohort members. A peripheral blood sample was collected from each donor, and TCR beta sequencing was performed on peripheral blood mononuclear cells. The Qiagen DNeasy Blood Extraction Kit was used to extract genomic DNA from the blood cell samples. The TCR sequence derives from a woman aged 18-29 years in good health and CMV-seronegative. The material sequenced was PBMCs. Recombination connected TRBV6-5 to TRBJ1-6; the D gene lacks a confident call. CDR3 sequence: CASSPDWRDSPLHF. The base sequence is TGTGCCAGCAGTCCGGACTGGAGAGATTCACCCCTCCACTTT.